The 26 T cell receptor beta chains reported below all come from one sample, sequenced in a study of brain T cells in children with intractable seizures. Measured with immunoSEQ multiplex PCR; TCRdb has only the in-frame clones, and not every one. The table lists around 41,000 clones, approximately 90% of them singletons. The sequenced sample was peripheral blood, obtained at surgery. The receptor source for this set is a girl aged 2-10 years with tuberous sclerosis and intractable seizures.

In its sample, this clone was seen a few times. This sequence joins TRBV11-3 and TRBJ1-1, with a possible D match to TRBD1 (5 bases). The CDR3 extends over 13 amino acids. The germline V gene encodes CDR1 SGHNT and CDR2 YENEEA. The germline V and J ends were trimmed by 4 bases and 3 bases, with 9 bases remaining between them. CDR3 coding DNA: TGTGCCAGCAGCTGGGACCGGGACACTGAAGCTTTCTTT. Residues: CASSWDRDTEAFF.

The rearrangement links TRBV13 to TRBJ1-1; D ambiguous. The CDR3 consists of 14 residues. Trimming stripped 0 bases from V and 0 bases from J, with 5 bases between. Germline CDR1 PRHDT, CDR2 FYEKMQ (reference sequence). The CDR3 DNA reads TGTGCCAGCAGCTTAGGACAGTTGAACACTGAAGCTTTCTTT. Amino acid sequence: CASSLGQLNTEAFF.

DNA of the CDR3: TGTGCCAGCAGGGGGGGGAACCAAGAGACCCAGTACTTC. Translated: CASRGGNQETQYF. The chain is built from TRBV6-5 and TRBJ2-5; 7 bases map to TRBD2. The junction had 1 base not matched to a gene; V was cut back by 6 bases and J by 0 bases. The CDR3 loop spans 13 amino acids. The V gene's germline CDR1 is MNHEY and CDR2 SVGAGI.

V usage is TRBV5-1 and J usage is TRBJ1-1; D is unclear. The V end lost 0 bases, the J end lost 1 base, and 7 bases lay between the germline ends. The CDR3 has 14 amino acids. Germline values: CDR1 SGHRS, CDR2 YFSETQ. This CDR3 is CASSLAIPNTEAFF. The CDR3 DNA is TGCGCCAGCAGCTTGGCTATACCGAACACTGAAGCTTTCTTT.

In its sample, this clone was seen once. CDR3 coding DNA: TGTGCTAGTGGTTTGGTACGTGACGGGTCGAGCTCCTACAATGAGCAGTTCTTC. Its translation is CASGLVRDGSSSYNEQFF. The rearrangement uses TRBV12-5 and TRBJ2-1; no definite D call. Germline V gene sequence: CDR1 LGHNT, CDR2 FRNRAP. CDR3 length: 18 amino acids. Trimming took 0 bases from V and 0 from J, leaving 15 bases between them.

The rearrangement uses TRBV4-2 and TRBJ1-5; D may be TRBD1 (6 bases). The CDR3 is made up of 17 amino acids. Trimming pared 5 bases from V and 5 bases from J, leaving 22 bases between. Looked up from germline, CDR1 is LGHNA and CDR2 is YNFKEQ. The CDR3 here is CASSARQAGVVDQPQHF. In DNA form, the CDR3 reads TGTGCCAGCAGCGCTCGACAGGCCGGGGTGGTGGATCAGCCCCAGCATTTT.

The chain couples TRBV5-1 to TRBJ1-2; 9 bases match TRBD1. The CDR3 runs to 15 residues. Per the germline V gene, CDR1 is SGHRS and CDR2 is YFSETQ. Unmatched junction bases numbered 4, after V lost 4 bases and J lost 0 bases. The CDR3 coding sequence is TGCGCCAGCAGCCCGGGACAGGGAGCTAACTATGGCTACACCTTC. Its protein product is CASSPGQGANYGYTF.

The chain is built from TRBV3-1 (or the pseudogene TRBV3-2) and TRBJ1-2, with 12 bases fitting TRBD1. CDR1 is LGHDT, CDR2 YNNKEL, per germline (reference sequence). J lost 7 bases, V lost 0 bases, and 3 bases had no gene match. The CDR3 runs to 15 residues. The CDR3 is CASSQEGQGAGGYTF. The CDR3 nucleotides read TGTGCCAGCAGCCAAGAGGGACAGGGGGCGGGTGGCTACACCTTC.

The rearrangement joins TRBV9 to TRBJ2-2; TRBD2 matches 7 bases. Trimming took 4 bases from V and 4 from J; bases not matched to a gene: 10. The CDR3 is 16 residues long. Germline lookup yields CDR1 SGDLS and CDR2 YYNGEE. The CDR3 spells CASSTSIGEGTGELFF. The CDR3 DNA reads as TGTGCCAGCAGCACATCTATCGGGGAGGGCACCGGGGAGCTGTTTTTT. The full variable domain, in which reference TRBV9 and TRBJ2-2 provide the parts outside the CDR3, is DSGVTQTPKHLITATGQRVTLRCSPRSGDLSVYWYQQSLDQGLQFLIQYYNGEERAKGNILERFSAQQFPDLHSELNLSSLELGDSALYFCASSTSIGEGTGELFFGEGSRLTVL.

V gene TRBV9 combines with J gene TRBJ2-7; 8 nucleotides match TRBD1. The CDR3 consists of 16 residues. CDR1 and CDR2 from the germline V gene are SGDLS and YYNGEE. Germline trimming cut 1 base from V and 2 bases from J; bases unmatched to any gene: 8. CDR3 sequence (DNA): TGTGCCAGCAGCGTACTCCTCCGGACAGGGACCTACGAGCAGTACGTC. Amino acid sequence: CASSVLLRTGTYEQYV.

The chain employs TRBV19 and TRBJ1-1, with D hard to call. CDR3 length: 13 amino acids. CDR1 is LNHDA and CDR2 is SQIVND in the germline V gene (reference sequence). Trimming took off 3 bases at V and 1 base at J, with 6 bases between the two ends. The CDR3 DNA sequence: TGTGCCAGTAGTATGTTTGGGAACACTGAAGCTTTCTTT. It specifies CASSMFGNTEAFF.

The CDR3 coding sequence is TGCGCCAGCAGCCAAGATCTCGGGGAGGGGCGGAGCAATCAGCCCCAGCATTTT. Encoded protein: CASSQDLGEGRSNQPQHF. The V and J genes are TRBV4-1 and TRBJ1-5; D is perhaps TRBD1 (5 bases). Per the germline V gene, CDR1 is MGHRA and CDR2 is YSYEKL. The CDR3 extends over 18 amino acids. V was trimmed by 0 bases and J by 1 base, leaving 16 bases between them.

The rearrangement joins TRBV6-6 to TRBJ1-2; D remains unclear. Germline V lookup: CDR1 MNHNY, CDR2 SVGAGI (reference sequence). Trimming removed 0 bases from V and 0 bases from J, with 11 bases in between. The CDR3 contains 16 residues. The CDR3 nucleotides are TGTGCCAGCAGTTACTCGACGAACCCTTCTAACTATGGCTACACCTTC. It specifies CASSYSTNPSNYGYTF.

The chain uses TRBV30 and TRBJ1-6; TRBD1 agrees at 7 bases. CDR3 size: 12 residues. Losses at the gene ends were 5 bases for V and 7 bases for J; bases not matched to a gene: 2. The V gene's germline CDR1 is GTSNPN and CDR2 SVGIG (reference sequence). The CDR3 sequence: CAWDRENSPLHF. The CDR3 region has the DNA TGTGCCTGGGACAGGGAGAATTCACCCCTCCACTTT.

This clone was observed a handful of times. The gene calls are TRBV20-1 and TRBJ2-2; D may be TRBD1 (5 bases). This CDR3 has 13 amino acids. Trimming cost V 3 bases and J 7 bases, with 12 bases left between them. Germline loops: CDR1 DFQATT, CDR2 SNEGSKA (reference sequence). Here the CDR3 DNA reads TGCAGTGCTAGTCTAGGGGCCCACGGGGAGCTGTTTTTT. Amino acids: CSASLGAHGELFF.

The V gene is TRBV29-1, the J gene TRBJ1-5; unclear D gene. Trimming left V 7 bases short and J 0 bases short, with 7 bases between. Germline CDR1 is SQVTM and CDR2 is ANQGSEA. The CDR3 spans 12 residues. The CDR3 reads CSGGDSNQPQHF. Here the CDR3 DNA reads TGCAGCGGAGGAGATAGCAATCAGCCCCAGCATTTT. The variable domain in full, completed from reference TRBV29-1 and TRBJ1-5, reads SAVISQKPSRDICQRGTSLTIQCQVDSQVTMMFWYRQQPGQSLTLIATANQGSEATYESGFVIDKFPISRPNLTFSTLTVSNMSPEDSSIYLCSGGDSNQPQHFGDGTRLSIL.

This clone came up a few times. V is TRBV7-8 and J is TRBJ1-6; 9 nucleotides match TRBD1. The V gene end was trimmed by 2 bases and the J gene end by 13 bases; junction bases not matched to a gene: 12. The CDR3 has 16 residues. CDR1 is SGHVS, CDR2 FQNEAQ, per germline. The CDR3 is CASSLRVGTGPDPLHF. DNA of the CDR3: TGTGCCAGCAGCTTACGAGTCGGGACAGGGCCCGATCCCCTCCACTTT.

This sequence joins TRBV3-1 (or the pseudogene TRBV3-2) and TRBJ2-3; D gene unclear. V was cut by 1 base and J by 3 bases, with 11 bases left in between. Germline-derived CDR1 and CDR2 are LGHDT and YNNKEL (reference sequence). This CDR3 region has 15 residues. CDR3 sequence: CASSQGPVETDTQYF. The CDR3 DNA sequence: TGTGCCAGCAGCCAAGGTCCCGTGGAAACAGATACGCAGTATTTT.

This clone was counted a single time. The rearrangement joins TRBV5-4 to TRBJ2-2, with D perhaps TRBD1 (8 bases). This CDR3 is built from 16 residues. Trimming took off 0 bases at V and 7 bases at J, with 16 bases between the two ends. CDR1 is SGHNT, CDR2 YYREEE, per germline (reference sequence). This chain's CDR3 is CASSLGKTGEGGELFF. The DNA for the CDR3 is TGTGCCAGCAGCTTGGGGAAGACAGGGGAGGGCGGGGAGCTGTTTTTT.

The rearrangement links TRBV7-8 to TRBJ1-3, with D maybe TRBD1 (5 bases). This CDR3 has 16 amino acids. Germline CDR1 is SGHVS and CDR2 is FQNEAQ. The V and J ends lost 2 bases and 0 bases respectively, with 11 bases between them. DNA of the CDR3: TGTGCCAGCAGCTTAATGGGGGGGAGCTCTGGAAACACCATATATTTT. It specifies CASSLMGGSSGNTIYF.

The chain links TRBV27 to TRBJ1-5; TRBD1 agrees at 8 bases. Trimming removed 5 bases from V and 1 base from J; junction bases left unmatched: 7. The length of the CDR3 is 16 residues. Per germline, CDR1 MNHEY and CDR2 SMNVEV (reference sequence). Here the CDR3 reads CASSPGQGGSNQPQHF. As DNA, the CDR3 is TGTGCCAGCAGTCCTGGACAGGGCGGGAGCAATCAGCCCCAGCATTTT.

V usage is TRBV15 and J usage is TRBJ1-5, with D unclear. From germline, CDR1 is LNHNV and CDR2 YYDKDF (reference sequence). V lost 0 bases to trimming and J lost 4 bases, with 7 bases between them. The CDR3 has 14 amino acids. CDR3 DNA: TGTGCCACCAGCAGAGATAGGGTAAATCAGCCCCAGCATTTT. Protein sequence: CATSRDRVNQPQHF.

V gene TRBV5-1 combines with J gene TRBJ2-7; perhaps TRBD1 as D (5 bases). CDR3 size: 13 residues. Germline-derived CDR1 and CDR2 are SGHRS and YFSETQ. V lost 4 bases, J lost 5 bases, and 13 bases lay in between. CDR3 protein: CASSPDIINEQYF. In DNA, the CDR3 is TGCGCCAGCAGCCCGGACATTATCAACGAGCAGTACTTC.

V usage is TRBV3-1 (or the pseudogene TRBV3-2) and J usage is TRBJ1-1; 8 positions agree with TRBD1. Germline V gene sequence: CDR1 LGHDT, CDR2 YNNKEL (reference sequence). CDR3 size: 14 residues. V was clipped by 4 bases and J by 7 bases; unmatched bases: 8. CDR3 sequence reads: CASSLTGGLVEAFF. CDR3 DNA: TGTGCCAGCAGCCTCACAGGGGGGCTGGTTGAAGCTTTCTTT.

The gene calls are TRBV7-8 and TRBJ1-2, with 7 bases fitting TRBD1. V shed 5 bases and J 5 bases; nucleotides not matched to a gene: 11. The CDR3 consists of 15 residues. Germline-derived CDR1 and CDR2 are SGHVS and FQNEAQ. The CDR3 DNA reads TGTGCCAGCAGCCCAAAGACAGGGAGTTATTATGGCTACACCTTC. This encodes CASSPKTGSYYGYTF.

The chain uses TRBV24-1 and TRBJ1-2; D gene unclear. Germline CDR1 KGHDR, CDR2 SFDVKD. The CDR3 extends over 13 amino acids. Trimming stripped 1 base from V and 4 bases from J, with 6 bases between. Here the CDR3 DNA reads TGTGCCACCAGTGATTTCGTGGGCTATGGCTACACCTTC. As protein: CATSDFVGYGYTF.